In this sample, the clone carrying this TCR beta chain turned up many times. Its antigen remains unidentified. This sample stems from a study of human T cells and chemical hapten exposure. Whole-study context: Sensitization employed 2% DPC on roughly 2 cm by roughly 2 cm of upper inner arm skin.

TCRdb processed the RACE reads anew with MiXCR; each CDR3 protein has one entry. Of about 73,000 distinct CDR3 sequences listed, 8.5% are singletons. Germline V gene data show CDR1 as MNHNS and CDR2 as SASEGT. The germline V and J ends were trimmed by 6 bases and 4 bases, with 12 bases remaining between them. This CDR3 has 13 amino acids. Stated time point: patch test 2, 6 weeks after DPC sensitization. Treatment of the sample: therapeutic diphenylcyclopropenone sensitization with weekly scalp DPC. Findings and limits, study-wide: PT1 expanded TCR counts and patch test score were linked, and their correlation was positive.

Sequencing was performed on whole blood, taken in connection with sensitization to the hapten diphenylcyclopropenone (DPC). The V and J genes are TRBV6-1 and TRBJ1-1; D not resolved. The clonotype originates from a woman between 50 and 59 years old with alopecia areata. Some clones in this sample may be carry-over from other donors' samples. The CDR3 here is CASRYSALTEAFF. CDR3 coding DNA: TGTGCCAGCAGGTACAGTGCCCTCACTGAAGCTTTCTTT.